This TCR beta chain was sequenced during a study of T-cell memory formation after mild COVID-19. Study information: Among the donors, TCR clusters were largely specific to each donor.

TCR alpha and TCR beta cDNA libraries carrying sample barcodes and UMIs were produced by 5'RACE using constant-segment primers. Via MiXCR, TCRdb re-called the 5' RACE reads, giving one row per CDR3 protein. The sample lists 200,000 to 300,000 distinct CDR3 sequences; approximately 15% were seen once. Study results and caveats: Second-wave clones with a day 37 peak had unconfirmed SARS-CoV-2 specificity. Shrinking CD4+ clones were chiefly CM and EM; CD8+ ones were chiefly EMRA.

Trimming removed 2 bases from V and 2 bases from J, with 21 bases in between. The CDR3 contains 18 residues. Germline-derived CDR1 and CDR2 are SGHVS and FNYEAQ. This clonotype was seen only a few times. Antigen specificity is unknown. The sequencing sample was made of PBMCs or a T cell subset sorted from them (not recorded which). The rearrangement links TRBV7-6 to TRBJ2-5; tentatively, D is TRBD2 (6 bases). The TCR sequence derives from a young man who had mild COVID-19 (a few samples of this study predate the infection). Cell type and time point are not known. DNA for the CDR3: TGTGCCAGCAGCTTAAGGGTCTCGGGGTGGAGGGTTCAAGAGACCCAGTACTTC. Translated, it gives CASSLRVSGWRVQETQYF.